This T cell receptor beta chain was recovered during a study of cytomegalovirus exposure and HLA in healthy donors. Of note for this clone: Its antigen remains unidentified.

The CDR3 is made up of 12 amino acids. Germline CDR1 reads SGHDT; CDR2 reads YYEEEE. Trimming took 4 bases from V and 7 from J; bases not matched to a gene: 3. Whole-study results and caveats: Cytomegalovirus-associated TCR beta chains were listed, numbering roughly 150.

Here immunoSEQ multiplex PCR was the method, and the copy in TCRdb shows in-frame clones only, minus some. The sample has 70,000 to 75,000 clones, just under 95% seen once. The J gene is TRBJ1-1, the V gene TRBV5-6; 8 nucleotides line up with TRBD1. The specimen sequenced was PBMCs. The source of this sequence is a man aged 18 to 30 in good health and CMV-seropositive. The CDR3 nucleotides read TGTGCCAGCAGCACCGGGACAGGTGAAGCTTTCTTT. As protein: CASSTGTGEAFF.